The clone carrying this T cell receptor beta chain appeared a few times. Its antigen is still unknown. Together with a sample-barcoded 5' primer, a J-beta primer mix was included in a second PCR lasting about 6 to 12 cycles. With 12 random nucleotides, a template-switch adaptor tagged each individual cDNA molecule. Each CDR3 protein is one row after TCRdb ran MiXCR on the 5' RACE reads. Among about 1.8 million distinct CDR3 sequences, around half were seen once, and the ten largest hold around 2.1%. This sample stems from a study of blood T cells in healthy people across ages. Study findings and constraints: In long-lived donors, naive CD4+ cell counts and diversity exceeded those of aged donors.

Germline values: CDR1 SGHRS, CDR2 YFSETQ. The CDR3 spans 15 residues. The specimen sequenced was blood. The sequence was obtained from a woman in her 40s in good health. This chain connects TRBV5-1 to TRBJ2-1; 9 bases fit TRBD1. The DNA end lines up better with TRBJ2-7; the J call may be wrong. Written as DNA, the CDR3 is TGCGCCAGCAGCCCGGGGACAGGGATCAACAATGAGCAGTACTTC. It specifies CASSPGTGINNEQYF.